The source of this TCR beta chain is a study of T cells in Graves' hyperthyroidism and ophthalmopathy (dated by TCRdb to the late 2010s). With respect to the entire study: Peripheral blood was collected at initial diagnosis, before any treatment. In about 6 Graves' hyperthyroidism patients, the study also compared T-cell repertoires from thyroid tissue with T-cell repertoires from blood. Following sampling, methimazole starting at 30 mg daily was given to hyperthyroidism patients, and high-dose intravenous methylprednisolone was given to ophthalmopathy patients. The paper reports TCR Vbeta CDR3 sequencing of approximately 140 peripheral blood samples: over 40 ophthalmopathy, under 80 hyperthyroidism and about 17 progressor patients. The 100 or so discovery patients were randomly divided into training and test sets at a 7:3 ratio. A discovery cohort of about a hundred patients, approximately 45 with Graves' ophthalmopathy and about 58 with stable Graves' hyperthyroidism, was used to find distinguishing TCR V-J signatures. Prospective prediction of ophthalmopathy was tested in an independent validation cohort consisting of 18 to 20 hyperthyroidism patients and some 16 patients who later progressed to ophthalmopathy.

Broader findings and caveats from the paper: Blood samples also contained most of the expanded thyroid clonotypes (frequency above 0.001), which suggests that blood repertoires may reflect thyroid immune responses. In validation, the model predicted progression to ophthalmopathy with roughly 70% sensitivity and 72% to 85% specificity, a median of around six months before onset. A model built on a 13 V-J signature distinguished ophthalmopathy from stable hyperthyroidism, reaching approximately 89% sensitivity and 81.08% specificity in cross-validation and 80%/75% in testing. Sample size was not statistically predetermined, and blinding of investigators to group allocation was not performed.

The TCR beta CDR3 regions were amplified from the RNA transcripts. A first-round RT-PCR of the TCR CDR3 used the HTBI primer set with the Qiagen OneStep RT-PCR kit. The libraries were constructed in a second round of multiplex PCR and then size-selected and purified. Libraries were sequenced paired-end with 100 bp reads on an Illumina HiSeq2000. Per the source publication's procedure: Raw data were processed with SOAPnuke, discarding reads with adapters, uncalled bases, mean Phred below 15, or no exact constant-primer or identifier match. High-quality paired reads were merged using COPE v1.2.5, and each unique nucleotide sequence was defined as a clonotype. MiTCR v1.1 was used to align clonotypes to the IMGT TRBV, TRBD and TRBJ reference segments. Only V-J combinations with frequency above 0.0001, covering 99% to 99.2% of repertoires, were analysed. A TCS score was defined as the ratio of F50 (clonal expansion) to E x V (chaos), with BLOSUM62-based TCRdist applied between CDR3 peptides within each V-J. Welch's t-statistics and random forest reduced roughly 530 V-J features to fewer than 15, which were used in a naive Bayes classifier (R e1071). TCRdb trimmed public reads at Q25 via fastp, called clones via MiXCR and kept in-frame beta chains. Rows are combined by CDR3 protein, so each entry shows the most common genes and DNA. The V and J calls and clone size come from TCRdb's table, not from the authors' own analysis. Recorded for this sample are some 380,000 distinct CDR3 sequences; approximately 13% of them occurred a single time. The ten biggest clones cover 20% of the sample.

As for this clonotype: Its binding antigen is unknown. The record has no base qualities; no much larger clone is one base away.

Hyperthyroidism patients were aged 18 to 65 years and newly diagnosed, with disease duration of less than 2 months. Any patient with an uncontrolled infection, another autoimmune disease, pregnancy or lactation was excluded. Clinical symptoms, serum thyroxine and TRAb, thyroid ultrasound, and orbital computed tomography formed the basis for the diagnoses. Blood from progressor patients was collected at the time of first diagnosis with hyperthyroidism, before any ophthalmopathy symptoms had appeared. PBMCs were isolated from 7.5 to 10 ml of fresh peripheral blood by Ficoll-Paque density gradient centrifugation. Progressor patients were first diagnosed with Graves' hyperthyroidism and then developed ophthalmopathy during follow-up. Total RNA was extracted using Trizol reagent, and RNA quality was assessed on an Agilent 2100 Bioanalyzer. The clonotype originates from a man in his thirties or forties with Graves' hyperthyroidism that later progressed to Graves' ophthalmopathy. The specimen sequenced was blood.

The DNA sequence is TGCGCCAGCAGTATAACGGACGGCTACTATGGCTACACCTTC. The translation is CASSITDGYYGYTF. The chain links TRBV5-1 with TRBJ1-2; no D gene is confidently identified. V was cut back by 5 bases and J by 3 bases, leaving a gap of 14 bases between them. From its cysteine to its phenylalanine, the CDR3 spans 14 amino acids. Of the read, only the CDR3 DNA is kept; its 42 bases are in frame from base 1. The germline V gene sets CDR1 to SGHRS and CDR2 to YFSETQ.